A selection of T cell receptor beta chains follows, all from one sample in a study of regulatory T cells in long-lasting Graves disease. TCRdb reanalysed the multiplex PCR reads using MiXCR and keeps one entry per CDR3 protein. Found here are over 300,000 distinct CDR3 sequences, around a sixth of them singletons; the top ten hold 20% to 25%. This material consisted of peripheral blood mononuclear cells (PBMCs), taken at new diagnosis, from a patient treated with antithyroid drugs. The receptors come from a female donor with Graves disease. CDR3s include the opening cysteine and the closing phenylalanine or tryptophan. A D gene is named only where the DNA matches it firmly. Rows may omit the clone size; those that give it use once, few, many or a size class.

cdr3_nt cdr3_aa d_call v_call clone_size j_call
TGTGCCAGCAGTATTCAGCATTGGGACAGAGATACGCAGTATTTT CASSIQHWDRDTQYF TRBD1 TRBV27 many TRBJ2-3
TGCAGCGTTGTGGGGGGACCCAGGGGGTATGAGCAGTTCTTC CSVVGGPRGYEQFF . TRBV29-1 many TRBJ2-1
TGTGCCAGCAGCCCCCGACTAGCGGGAGAAGAGACCCAGTACTTC CASSPRLAGEETQYF TRBD2 TRBV11-2 many TRBJ2-5
TGCAGCGGCGGACAGGGGGCCGGTGAGCAGTACTTC CSGGQGAGEQYF TRBD1 TRBV29-1 . TRBJ2-7
TGTGCCAGCAGCTTTCCCGTGGAGGGGACACCTCAGTTCTTC CASSFPVEGTPQFF . TRBV7-3 few TRBJ2-1
TGTGCCAGCAGCCTCCCCGGGGGGCAGCTCAATCAGCCCCAGCATTTT CASSLPGGQLNQPQHF . TRBV28 . TRBJ1-5
TGCAGCGTTGATGAAAACTTAATGGGAAGGGACTATGGCTACACCTTC CSVDENLMGRDYGYTF . TRBV29-1 many TRBJ1-2
TGCAGTGCTAGTCTGTTCGGGATAAGCACCTTC CSASLFGISTF . TRBV20-1 many TRBJ1-2
TGTGCCAGCACCTTTGGGGATGAGCAGTTCTTC CASTFGDEQFF . TRBV27 few TRBJ2-1
TGTGCCAGCAGTTTATCCCTGACAGGGGCGAATCAGCCCCAGCATTTT CASSLSLTGANQPQHF TRBD1 TRBV27 many TRBJ1-5
TGTGCCAGCAGACGCGGGACGCCTAGTTTCTCAGATACGCAGTATTTT CASRRGTPSFSDTQYF . TRBV7-2 . TRBJ2-3
TGTGCCAGCAGCGGATTAACAGGATCCGAAGCTTTCTTT CASSGLTGSEAFF . TRBV5-1 many TRBJ1-1